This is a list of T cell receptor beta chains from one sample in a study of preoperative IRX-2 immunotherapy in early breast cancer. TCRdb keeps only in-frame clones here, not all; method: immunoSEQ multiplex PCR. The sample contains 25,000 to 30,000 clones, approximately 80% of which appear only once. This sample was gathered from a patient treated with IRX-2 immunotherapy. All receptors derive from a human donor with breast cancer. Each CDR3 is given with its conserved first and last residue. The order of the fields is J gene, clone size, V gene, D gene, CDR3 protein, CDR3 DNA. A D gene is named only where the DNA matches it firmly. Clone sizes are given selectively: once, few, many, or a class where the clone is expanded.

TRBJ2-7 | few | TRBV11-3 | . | CASSLTGSSRYEQYF | TGTGCCAGCAGCCTTACAGGGAGTTCCCGCTACGAGCAGTACTTC
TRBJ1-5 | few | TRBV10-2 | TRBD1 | CASSEQGSNQPQHF | TGCGCCAGCAGTGAACAGGGGAGCAATCAGCCCCAGCATTTT
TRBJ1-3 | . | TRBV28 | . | CASSLGASGNTIYF | TGTGCCAGCAGTTTAGGGGCGTCGGGAAACACCATATATTTT
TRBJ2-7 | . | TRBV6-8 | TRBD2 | CASQVTAGGGLAGTYEQYF | TGTGCCAGCCAGGTTACGGCGGGCGGAGGACTAGCGGGGACTTACGAGCAGTACTTC
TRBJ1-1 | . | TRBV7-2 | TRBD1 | CASSLTGGPEAFF | TGTGCCAGCAGCCTAACAGGGGGCCCTGAAGCTTTCTTT
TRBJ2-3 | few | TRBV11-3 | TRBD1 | CASSFTGGLGTDTQYF | TGTGCCAGCAGCTTTACAGGGGGCTTGGGCACAGATACGCAGTATTTT
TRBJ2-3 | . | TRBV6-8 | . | CASSYIPVGTDTQYF | TGTGCCAGCAGTTACATCCCGGTTGGCACAGATACGCAGTATTTT
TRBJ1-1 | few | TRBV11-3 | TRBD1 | CASSNQGAANTEAFF | TGTGCCAGCAGCAACCAGGGGGCTGCGAACACTGAAGCTTTCTTT
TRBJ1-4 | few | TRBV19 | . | CASRQDRRAHEKLFF | TGTGCCAGTAGACAAGATAGGCGAGCTCATGAAAAACTGTTTTTT
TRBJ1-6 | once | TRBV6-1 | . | CASSEAGRLDYNSPLHF | TGTGCCAGCAGTGAAGCGGGACGGCTTGATTATAATTCACCCCTCCACTTT
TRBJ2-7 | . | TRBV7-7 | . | CASSLYTPGHYEQYF | TGTGCCAGCAGCTTGTATACTCCGGGCCACTACGAGCAGTACTTC
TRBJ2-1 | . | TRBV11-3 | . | CASRVSQAPYNEQFF | TGTGCCAGCAGGGTCTCGCAGGCACCATACAATGAGCAGTTCTTC
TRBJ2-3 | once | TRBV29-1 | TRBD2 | CSVELAGEHTQYF | TGCAGCGTTGAACTAGCGGGGGAACATACGCAGTATTTT
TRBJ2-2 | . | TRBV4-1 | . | CASSQGSAVQGGLFF | TGCGCCAGCAGCCAAGGGTCCGCTGTCCAGGGGGGGCTGTTTTTT
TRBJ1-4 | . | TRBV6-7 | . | CASSYPEVEKLFF | TGTGCCAGCAGTTACCCGGAGGTTGAAAAACTGTTTTTT
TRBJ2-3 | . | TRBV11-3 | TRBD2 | CASSPTSGATDTQYF | TGTGCCAGCAGCCCGACTAGCGGGGCCACAGATACGCAGTATTTT
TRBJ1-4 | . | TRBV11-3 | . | CASSPSYATNEKLFF | TGTGCCAGCAGCCCCAGTTACGCAACTAATGAAAAACTGTTTTTT
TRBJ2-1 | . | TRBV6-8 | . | CASTQFGGIYNEQFF | TGTGCCAGCACCCAGTTCGGAGGAATATACAATGAGCAGTTCTTC
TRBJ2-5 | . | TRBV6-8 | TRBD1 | CASSYRYPSGQGEETQYF | TGTGCCAGCAGTTACCGCTATCCGTCGGGACAGGGGGAAGAGACCCAGTACTTC
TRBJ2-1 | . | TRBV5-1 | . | CASSLDLAGQGYNEQFF | TGCGCCAGCAGCTTGGACCTTGCTGGGCAGGGGTACAATGAGCAGTTCTTC
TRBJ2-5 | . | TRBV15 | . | CATSRAQGLETQYF | TGTGCCACCAGCAGAGCACAGGGTCTGGAGACCCAGTACTTC
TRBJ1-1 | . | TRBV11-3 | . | CASSLRGPGTEAFF | TGTGCCAGCAGCTTGAGAGGCCCCGGCACTGAAGCTTTCTTT
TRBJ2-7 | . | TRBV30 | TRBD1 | CAWSEGANPTYEQYF | TGTGCCTGGAGCGAGGGGGCGAACCCAACCTACGAGCAGTACTTC
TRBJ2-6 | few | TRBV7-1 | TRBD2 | CASSLRGRAAGANVLTF | TGTGCCAGCAGCCTCCGGGGGAGGGCCGCCGGGGCCAACGTCCTGACTTTC
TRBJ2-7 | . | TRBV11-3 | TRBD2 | CASSWGTTPTYEQYF | TGTGCCAGCAGCTGGGGGACTACACCGACTTACGAGCAGTACTTC
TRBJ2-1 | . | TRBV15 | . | CATSRDRTTNEQFF | TGTGCCACCAGCAGAGACCGGACCACAAATGAGCAGTTCTTC
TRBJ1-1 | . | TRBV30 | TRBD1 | CASHRGGTEAFF | TGTGCGTCTCACAGGGGAGGCACTGAAGCTTTCTTT
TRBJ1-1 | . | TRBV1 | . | CASSDRSYMNTEAFF | TGCGCCAGCAGCGACAGGAGCTACATGAACACTGAAGCTTTCTTT
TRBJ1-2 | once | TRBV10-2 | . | CASSAWGSDSEGYTF | TGCGCCAGCAGTGCTTGGGGGAGCGATTCGGAGGGCTACACCTTC
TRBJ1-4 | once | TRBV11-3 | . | CASGVGGINEKLFF | TGTGCCAGCGGGGTCGGGGGTATAAATGAAAAACTGTTTTTT
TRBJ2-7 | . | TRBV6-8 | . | CASSETPTSYEQYF | TGTGCCAGCAGCGAAACCCCGACTTCCTACGAGCAGTACTTC
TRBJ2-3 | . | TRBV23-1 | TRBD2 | CASSRRGGLGTDTQYF | TGCGCCAGCAGCCGCAGAGGGGGACTAGGCACAGATACGCAGTATTTT
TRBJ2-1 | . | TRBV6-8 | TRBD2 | CASSYSRTSGSNEQFF | TGTGCCAGCAGTTACTCTCGGACTAGCGGGAGCAATGAGCAGTTCTTC
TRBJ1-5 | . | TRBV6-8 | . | CASSYSADSFNQPQHF | TGTGCCAGCAGTTACTCAGCGGACAGTTTCAATCAGCCCCAGCATTTT
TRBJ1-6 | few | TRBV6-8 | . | CASSVRGGQDSPLHF | TGTGCCAGCAGTGTCCGGGGGGGGCAGGATTCACCCCTCCACTTT
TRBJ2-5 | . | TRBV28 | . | CASSFGPRMAQYF | TGTGCCAGCAGTTTCGGCCCCCGGATGGCCCAGTACTTC
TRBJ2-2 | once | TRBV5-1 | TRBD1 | CATSGQGAGTGELFF | TGCGCCACGTCGGGACAGGGGGCCGGAACCGGGGAGCTGTTTTTT
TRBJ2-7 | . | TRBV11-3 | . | CASSSRGGPYEQYF | TGTGCCAGCAGCTCCCGGGGCGGACCCTACGAGCAGTACTTC
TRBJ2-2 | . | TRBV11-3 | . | CASSFLWGGEGGELFF | TGTGCCAGCAGCTTCCTTTGGGGGGGCGAAGGCGGGGAGCTGTTTTTT
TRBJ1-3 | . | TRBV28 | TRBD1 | CASSLRTGSSGNTIYF | TGTGCCAGCAGTTTACGGACAGGCAGCTCTGGAAATACCATATATTTT
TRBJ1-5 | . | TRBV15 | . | CATSRDLANNQPQHF | TGTGCCACCAGCAGAGACCTCGCTAATAATCAGCCCCAGCATTTT
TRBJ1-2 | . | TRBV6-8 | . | CASTILETASYGYTF | TGTGCCAGCACCATCCTCGAGACAGCTAGCTATGGCTACACCTTC
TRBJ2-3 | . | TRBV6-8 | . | CASSYGRTDTQYF | TGTGCCAGCAGTTACGGTCGCACAGATACGCAGTATTTT
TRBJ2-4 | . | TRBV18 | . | CASSRQPGRQRPDNIQYF | TGTGCCAGCTCACGGCAGCCTGGTCGTCAGCGCCCAGATAACATTCAGTACTTC
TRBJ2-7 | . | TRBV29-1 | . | CSAGTKPLYEQYF | TGCAGCGCCGGAACTAAGCCTCTGTACGAGCAGTACTTC
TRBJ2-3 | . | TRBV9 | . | CASSEVSDTQYF | TGTGCCAGCAGTGAGGTGTCGGATACGCAGTATTTT
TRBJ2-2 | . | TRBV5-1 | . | CASSYRDTRGDGGELFF | TGCGCCAGCAGCTACCGGGACACCAGGGGGGACGGCGGGGAGCTGTTTTTT
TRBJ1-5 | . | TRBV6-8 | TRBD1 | CASSIFSGGGQPQHF | TGTGCCAGCAGTATCTTCTCAGGGGGCGGGCAGCCCCAGCATTTT
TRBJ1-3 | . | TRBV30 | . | CAWRGGGLGNTIYF | TGTGCCTGGAGAGGTGGGGGATTAGGAAACACCATATATTTT
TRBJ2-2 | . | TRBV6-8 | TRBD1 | CASSYPTGVRELFF | TGTGCCAGCAGTTACCCGACAGGGGTCCGGGAGCTGTTTTTT
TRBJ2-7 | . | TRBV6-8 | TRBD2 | CASSRQRERGWSGEQYF | TGTGCCAGCAGTCGTCAGCGGGAGCGGGGTTGGTCGGGCGAGCAGTACTTC
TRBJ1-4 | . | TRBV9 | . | CACRGSEGKLFF | TGTGCCTGCAGGGGCTCCGAGGGAAAACTGTTTTTT
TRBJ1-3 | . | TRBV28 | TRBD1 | CASSITQGRSGNTIYF | TGTGCCAGCAGTATAACACAGGGGCGCTCTGGAAACACCATATATTTT